The 26 T cell receptor beta chains given below trace back to one sample, sequenced in a study of blood T cell repertoires in COVID-19. Repertoires were generated with immunoSEQ multiplex PCR, while TCRdb's copy carries only in-frame clones and drops some. This repertoire shows under 110,000 clones, about 90% found once; its top ten account for roughly a sixth. Material for sequencing was peripheral blood. Receptors were obtained from a man in his fifties with acute or convalescent COVID-19.

This chain connects TRBV7-3 to TRBJ1-1; TRBD1 matches at 7 bases. In germline, CDR1 is SGHTA, CDR2 FQGTGA. The CDR3 has 14 residues. After removal of 2 bases from V and 7 bases from J, the junction contained 7 bases not matched to a gene. For the CDR3, the DNA is TGTGCCAGCAGCTTATCGGGACAGAGTCGTGAAGCTTTCTTT. Encoded protein: CASSLSGQSREAFF.

The V gene is TRBV15, the J gene TRBJ2-1; 7 bases line up with TRBD1. J was trimmed by 6 bases and V by 0 bases; bases with no gene match: 11. The germline V gene encodes CDR1 LNHNV and CDR2 YYDKDF (reference sequence). This CDR3 contains 17 residues. CDR3: CATSRDHDRVVFNEQFF. In nucleotides, the CDR3 is TGTGCCACCAGCAGAGATCATGACAGGGTGGTCTTCAATGAGCAGTTCTTC.

The chain couples TRBV11-3 to TRBJ1-6, with 10 bases aligning to TRBD1. CDR3 length: 16 residues. Germline CDR1 SGHNT, CDR2 YENEEA. Trimming cost V 5 bases and J 9 bases; bases outside gene matches: 10. CDR3 protein: CASSSRTGGAGSPLHF. CDR3 in DNA: TGTGCCAGCAGCAGCCGGACAGGGGGGGCCGGTTCACCCCTCCACTTT.

The count of this clone is one. This sequence joins TRBV30 and TRBJ2-3, with D tentatively TRBD2 (7 bases). CDR1 is GTSNPN, CDR2 SVGIG, per germline (reference sequence). Trimming shortened V by 0 bases and J by 8 bases, and 18 bases separated the two germline ends. The CDR3 has 15 residues. As DNA, the CDR3 is TGTGCCTGGAGTGTACTCGGCGGGGGCGGGGGTACGCAGTATTTT. The encoded protein is CAWSVLGGGGGTQYF.

The V gene is TRBV27, the J gene TRBJ1-2; D might be TRBD1 (6 bases). V was shortened by 3 bases and J by 3 bases, with 8 bases between the two germline ends. Germline V gene lookup returns CDR1 MNHEY and CDR2 SMNVEV (reference sequence). CDR3 size: 13 residues. DNA for the CDR3: TGTGCCAGCAGTTTGACAGGAGACTATGGCTACACCTTC. Translating it yields CASSLTGDYGYTF.

The chain is built from TRBV11-2 and TRBJ2-5; D not certain. The V gene lost 6 bases and the J gene lost 5 bases, with 7 bases spanning the gap. Germline CDR1 SGHAT, CDR2 FQNNGV. The CDR3 is 11 amino acids. CDR3 residues: CASRAAETQYF. CDR3 DNA: TGTGCCAGCAGAGCCGCGGAGACCCAGTACTTC.

The table lists this clone with a count of one. The chain joins TRBV19 to TRBJ1-2; TRBD1 matches 10 bases. V was clipped by 6 bases and J by 7 bases; unmatched bases: 8. Germline CDR1 LNHDA, CDR2 SQIVND (reference sequence). This CDR3 has 14 amino acids. CDR3 bases: TGTGCCAGTAGCCCCCGGGACAGGGGACGTGGCTACACCTTC. Encoded protein: CASSPRDRGRGYTF.

V gene TRBV11-2 combines with J gene TRBJ2-7; D might be TRBD1 (6 bases). V lost 5 bases to trimming and J lost 0 bases, with 14 bases between them. This CDR3 has 15 residues. Germline V gives CDR1 SGHAT, CDR2 FQNNGV. CDR3 bases: TGTGCCAGCAGCGCAACCGGGACAATCTCCTACGAGCAGTACTTC. Translating gives CASSATGTISYEQYF.

The chain recombines TRBV19 with TRBJ1-5, with no clear D. Germline V gene sequence: CDR1 LNHDA, CDR2 SQIVND (reference sequence). Trimming stripped 7 bases from V and 7 bases from J, with 17 bases between. CDR3 length: 14 amino acids. The CDR3 DNA sequence: TGTGCCAGTAATAAGGGCGGGGTTGGGCAGCCCCAGCATTTT. Its protein is CASNKGGVGQPQHF.

The V and J genes are TRBV19 and TRBJ1-2; maybe TRBD1 (5 bases). CDR3 length equals 14 residues. CDR1 is LNHDA and CDR2 is SQIVND in the germline V gene (reference sequence). Trimming removed 4 bases from V and 6 bases from J, with 15 bases in between. The CDR3 loop reads CASSTLGVGDGYTF. CDR3 DNA sequence: TGTGCCAGTAGTACCCTAGGGGTAGGGGATGGCTACACCTTC.

V is TRBV10-3 and J is TRBJ2-1; TRBD1 matches at 7 bases. This CDR3 has 15 amino acids. Per the germline V gene, CDR1 is ENHRY and CDR2 is SYGVKD. V lost 2 bases, J lost 3 bases, and 4 bases stayed unmatched. The CDR3, as DNA: TGTGCCATCAGTGAGCCGACAGGGCTCTACAATGAGCAGTTCTTC. This gives the protein CAISEPTGLYNEQFF.

The V gene is TRBV28, the J gene TRBJ2-2, with D possibly matching TRBD1 (8 bases). Trimming cost V 7 bases and J 5 bases, with 11 bases left between them. CDR1 and CDR2 (germline): MDHEN, SYDVKM. This CDR3 has 13 amino acids. The CDR3 nucleotides are TGTGCCAGCAAACAGGGGGGGACCGGGGAGCTGTTTTTT. Protein: CASKQGGTGELFF. Full variable domain (missing parts from reference TRBV28 and TRBJ2-2): DVKVTQSSRYLVKRTGEKVFLECVQDMDHENMFWYRQDPGLGLRLIYFSYDVKMKEKGDIPEGYSVSREKKERFSLILESASTNQTSMYLCASKQGGTGELFFGEGSRLTVL.

The sample holds one count of this clone. The gene calls are TRBV2 and TRBJ1-1, with D tentatively TRBD1 (5 bases). The germline V and J ends were trimmed by 7 bases and 1 base, with 22 bases remaining between them. Germline V CDR1 and CDR2: SNHLY, FYNNEI. CDR3 length: 17 residues. In DNA form, the CDR3 reads TGTGCCAGCACCAACCTCGGGGGTGGGGCGTGGAACACTGAAGCTTTCTTT. Translation: CASTNLGGGAWNTEAFF.

The chain's CDR3 is CATSRAGSGANVLTF. Here the CDR3 DNA reads TGTGCCACCAGCAGAGCGGGATCTGGGGCCAACGTCCTGACTTTC. The chain carries TRBV15 and TRBJ2-6; TRBD2 might be the D (5 bases). Germline CDR1 and CDR2: LNHNV and YYDKDF (reference sequence). V was shortened by 1 base and J by 1 base, with 5 bases between the two germline ends. The CDR3 runs 15 residues.

This chain joins TRBV25-1 and TRBJ2-1; 8 bases match TRBD2. With V trimmed by 4 bases and J by 0 bases, 2 bases remained unmatched. The CDR3 loop spans 15 amino acids. Germline V gene sequence: CDR1 MGHDK, CDR2 SYGVNS. CDR3: CASSGLATSYNEQFF. The CDR3 bases are TGTGCCAGCAGTGGACTAGCGACCTCCTACAATGAGCAGTTCTTC.

This clone was detected a few times. The chain employs TRBV2 and TRBJ1-1, with a possible D match to TRBD1 (6 bases). Germline CDR1 SNHLY, CDR2 FYNNEI. The germline V and J ends were trimmed by 8 bases and 1 base, with 14 bases remaining between them. The CDR3 is made up of 14 amino acids. The CDR3: CASRQTGTNTEAFF. The CDR3 region has the DNA TGTGCCAGCCGCCAGACAGGCACGAACACTGAAGCTTTCTTT. Full variable domain (missing parts from reference TRBV2 and TRBJ1-1): EPEVTQTPSHQVTQMGQEVILRCVPISNHLYFYWYRQILGQKVEFLVSFYNNEISEKSEIFDDQFSVERPDGSNFTLKIRSTKLEDSAMYFCASRQTGTNTEAFFGQGTRLTVV.

The chain couples TRBV28 to TRBJ2-3; 7 bases are a match to TRBD2. The CDR3 length is 15 residues. The J segment lost 11 bases and the V segment lost 5 bases, leaving 16 bases of the junction unmatched. Germline-derived CDR1 and CDR2 are MDHEN and SYDVKM. The CDR3 is CASSPTDVREGRQYF. The CDR3, as DNA: TGTGCCAGCAGTCCCACCGACGTGAGGGAGGGTAGGCAGTATTTT.

The chain links TRBV6-2 or TRBV6-3 to TRBJ2-1; D remains ambiguous. Trimming took 3 bases from V and 5 from J, leaving 11 bases between them. The germline CDR1 and CDR2 sequences are MNHEY and SVGEGT. The CDR3 has 14 amino acids. The CDR3 nucleotides read TGTGCCAGCAGTTATCATTCCGCGGACAATGAGCAGTTCTTC. Amino acids: CASSYHSADNEQFF.

The chain couples TRBV19 to TRBJ1-5; the match to TRBD1 covers 7 bases. Germline CDR1 reads LNHDA; CDR2 reads SQIVND (reference sequence). This CDR3 region has 18 residues. The J segment lost 1 base and the V segment lost 3 bases, leaving 12 bases of the junction unmatched. The CDR3 region has the DNA TGTGCCAGTAGTATTCCCCGACAGGGACTTCGGAGCAATCAGCCCCAGCATTTT. Its translation: CASSIPRQGLRSNQPQHF.

The chain has TRBV6-1 and TRBJ1-2, with 11 bases lining up with TRBD1. The CDR3 spans 17 residues. Germline CDR1 reads MNHNS; CDR2 reads SASEGT. J lost 5 bases, V lost 3 bases, and 11 bases had no gene match. The CDR3 loop reads CASSDRTGGLYLYGYTF. CDR3 nucleotide sequence: TGTGCCAGCAGTGATAGGACAGGGGGCCTATACCTATATGGCTACACCTTC.

V usage is TRBV13 and J usage is TRBJ2-7; D ambiguous. The V gene lost 5 bases and the J gene lost 7 bases, with 9 bases spanning the gap. The germline CDR1 and CDR2 sequences are PRHDT and FYEKMQ (reference sequence). The CDR3 sequence is 11 residues long. Here the CDR3 reads CASSLLGEQYF. CDR3 sequence (DNA): TGTGCCAGCAGCCTTCTCGGGGAGCAGTACTTC.

J is TRBJ2-3 and V is TRBV2; possible D gene TRBD2, 5 bases. The CDR3 loop spans 12 amino acids. Germline lookup yields CDR1 SNHLY and CDR2 FYNNEI. V lost 6 bases and J lost 5, with 9 bases in between. CDR3 DNA: TGTGCCAGCAGGAGAGGGAGAGATACGCAGTATTTT. Its protein product is CASRRGRDTQYF.

About this clone itself: Possible read error: a much larger clone is one base away. Other DNA sequences in the same sample also yield this CDR3. The rearrangement joins TRBV18 to TRBJ1-2, with 9 bases aligning to TRBD1. Trimming at V came to 6 bases and at J to 7 bases, leaving 15 bases not matched to a gene. This CDR3 spans 16 amino acids. The germline V gene has CDR1 KGHSH and CDR2 LQKENI. Written as DNA, the CDR3 is TGTGCCAGCTCCCGCGAAATCCGGGACAGGGCCTTTGGCTACACCTTC. Translation gives CASSREIRDRAFGYTF. The variable domain in full, with the rest retrieved from reference TRBV18 and TRBJ1-2, is NAGVMQNPRHLVRRRGQEARLRCSPMKGHSHVYWYRQLPEEGLKFMVYLQKENIIDESGMPKERFSAEFPKEGPSILRIQQVVRGDSAAYFCASSREIRDRAFGYTFGSGTRLTVV.

The chain couples TRBV7-7 to TRBJ2-2; D unresolved. V dropped 4 bases and J dropped 0 bases, with 6 bases sitting between them. Germline V gene lookup returns CDR1 SSHAT and CDR2 FNYEAQ (reference sequence). The CDR3 is 14 amino acids. The CDR3 DNA reads as TGTGCCAGCAGCTCAACAGCGAACACCGGGGAGCTGTTTTTT. This gives the protein CASSSTANTGELFF. Looking up the rest from reference TRBV7-7 and TRBJ2-2 gives the full variable domain: GAGVSQSPRYKVTKRGQDVTLRCDPISSHATLYWYQQALGQGPEFLTYFNYEAQPDKSGLPSDRFSAERPEGSISTLTIQRTEQRDSAMYRCASSSTANTGELFFGEGSRLTVL.

This clone was seen only once. V gene TRBV25-1 combines with J gene TRBJ2-5; 15 positions match TRBD2. Germline CDR1 and CDR2: MGHDK and SYGVNS. J gave up 5 bases and V 8 bases, and 12 bases lay outside the gene matches. The CDR3 is made up of 17 amino acids. CDR3 coding DNA: TGTGCCAGCTCACGTTGGACTAGCGGGGGGGCCGCGGAGACCCAGTACTTC. Residues: CASSRWTSGGAAETQYF.

The rearrangement links TRBV7-8 to TRBJ1-2, with D tentatively TRBD1 (6 bases). In germline, CDR1 is SGHVS, CDR2 FQNEAQ. The CDR3 has 14 amino acids. The germline V and J ends were trimmed by 5 bases and 4 bases, with 14 bases remaining between them. The CDR3 coding sequence is TGTGCCAGCAGCCGAATAGGACAGAGCTATGGCTACACCTTC. Its translation is CASSRIGQSYGYTF.